This passage covers 5 T cell receptor beta chains from one sample sequenced in a study of radiation and T cells in renal cell carcinoma. Documented time point: blood 2 weeks post-SBRT. Treatment here: 15 Gy SBRT to primary tumor, nephrectomy 4 weeks later. The repertoire was sequenced with immunoSEQ multiplex PCR; TCRdb's copy has only in-frame clones and lacks some. The sample has around 130,000 clones, around 90% seen once. The sample here was blood, taken from a patient whose treatment included radiotherapy and nephrectomy. Receptor source: a woman aged 70-85 years with renal cell carcinoma.

The V and J genes are TRBV11-3 and TRBJ2-2; no clear D gene. CDR1 and CDR2 (germline): SGHNT, YENEEA. The CDR3 contains 13 residues. V lost 2 bases and J 3 bases, leaving 4 bases between the germline ends. CDR3 protein: CASSLPYTGELFF. As DNA, the CDR3 is TGTGCCAGCAGCTTACCGTACACCGGGGAGCTGTTTTTT.

The V gene is TRBV5-1, the J gene TRBJ2-7; the match to TRBD2 covers 8 bases. Germline V lookup: CDR1 SGHRS, CDR2 YFSETQ. This CDR3 spans 15 amino acids. The V segment lost 4 bases and the J segment 2 bases; nucleotides outside the gene matches: 8. The CDR3 coding sequence is TGCGCCAGCAGCCTCGAGCGGGGGAGGACCTACGAGCAGTACTTC. It yields the protein CASSLERGRTYEQYF.

The gene calls are TRBV11-2 and TRBJ2-2; D tentatively fits TRBD1 or TRBD2 (6 bases each). CDR3 length: 15 amino acids. The V gene's germline CDR1 is SGHAT and CDR2 FQNNGV. The V end was cut by 2 bases, the J end by 4 bases, with 11 bases between. In DNA form, the CDR3 reads TGTGCCAGCAGCTTAATACGGGGGCCCACCGGGGAGCTGTTTTTT. Protein: CASSLIRGPTGELFF.

This CDR3 reads CASSNMGYGYTF. As DNA, the CDR3 is TGTGCCAGCAGCAATATGGGCTATGGCTACACCTTC. The rearrangement uses TRBV6-1 and TRBJ1-2; D is uncertain. The germline gives CDR1 MNHNS, CDR2 SASEGT. Trimming took off 6 bases at V and 4 bases at J, with 9 bases between the two ends. The CDR3 consists of 12 residues.

The rearrangement uses TRBV6-5 and TRBJ2-5, with D tentatively TRBD1 (5 bases). The CDR3 totals 15 residues. The V and J ends lost 0 bases and 9 bases respectively, with 17 bases between them. In germline, CDR1 is MNHEY, CDR2 SVGAGI. CDR3 region: CASSYSAGPSPAQYF. CDR3 nucleotides: TGTGCCAGCAGTTACTCGGCAGGGCCGAGTCCGGCCCAGTACTTC.